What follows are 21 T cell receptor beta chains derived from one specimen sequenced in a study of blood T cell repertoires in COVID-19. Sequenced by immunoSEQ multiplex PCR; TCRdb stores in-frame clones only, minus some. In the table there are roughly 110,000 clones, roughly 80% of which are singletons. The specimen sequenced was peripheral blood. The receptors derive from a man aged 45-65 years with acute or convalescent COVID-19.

Here the CDR3 reads CAWSVLRGEKLFF. Written as DNA, the CDR3 is TGTGCCTGGAGTGTACTCAGGGGTGAAAAACTGTTTTTT. The chain joins TRBV30 to TRBJ1-4, with D possibly TRBD1 on 6 matching bases. Trimming left V 0 bases short and J 7 bases short, with 9 bases between. The length of the CDR3 is 13 residues. The germline V gene has CDR1 GTSNPN and CDR2 SVGIG (reference sequence).

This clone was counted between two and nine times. CDR3 nucleotides: TGTGCCACCAGAAACAGCGAAAAACTGTTTTTT. It translates to CATRNSEKLFF. V is TRBV24-1 and J is TRBJ1-4; D not resolved. Germline CDR1 and CDR2: KGHDR and SFDVKD. Trimming shortened V by 7 bases and J by 8 bases, and 7 bases separated the two germline ends. This CDR3 spans 11 amino acids.

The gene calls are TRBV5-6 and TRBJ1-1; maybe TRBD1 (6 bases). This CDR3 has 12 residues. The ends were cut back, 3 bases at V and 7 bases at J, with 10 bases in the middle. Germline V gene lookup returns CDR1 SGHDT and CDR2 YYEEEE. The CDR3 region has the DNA TGTGCCAGCAGCTGGCAGGGGTATGAAGCTTTCTTT. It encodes CASSWQGYEAFF.

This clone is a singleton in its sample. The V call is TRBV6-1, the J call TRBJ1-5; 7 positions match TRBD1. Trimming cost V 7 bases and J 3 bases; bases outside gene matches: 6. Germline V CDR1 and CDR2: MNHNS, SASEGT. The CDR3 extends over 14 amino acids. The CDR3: CASTLDRVNQPQHF. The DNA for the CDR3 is TGTGCCAGCACCCTCGACAGGGTCAATCAGCCCCAGCATTTT.

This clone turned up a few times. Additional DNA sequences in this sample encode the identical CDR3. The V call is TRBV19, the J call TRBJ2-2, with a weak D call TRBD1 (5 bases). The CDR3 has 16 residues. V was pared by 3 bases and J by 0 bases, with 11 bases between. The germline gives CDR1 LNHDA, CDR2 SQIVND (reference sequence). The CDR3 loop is CASSILGAANTGELFF. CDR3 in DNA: TGTGCCAGTAGTATTCTTGGGGCCGCGAACACCGGGGAGCTGTTTTTT.

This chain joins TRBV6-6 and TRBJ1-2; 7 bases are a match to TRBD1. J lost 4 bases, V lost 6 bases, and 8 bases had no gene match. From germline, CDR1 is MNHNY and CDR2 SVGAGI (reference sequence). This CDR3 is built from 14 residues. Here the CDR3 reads CASRPPGQAYGYTF. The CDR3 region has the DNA TGTGCCAGCAGGCCCCCAGGACAGGCCTATGGCTACACCTTC.

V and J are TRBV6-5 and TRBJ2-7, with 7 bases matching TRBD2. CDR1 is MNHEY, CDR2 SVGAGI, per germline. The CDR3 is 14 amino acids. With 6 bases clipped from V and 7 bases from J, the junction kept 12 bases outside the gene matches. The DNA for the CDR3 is TGTGCCAGCAGCCTTACGTGGGCCGGGGGGGAGCAGTACGTC. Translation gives CASSLTWAGGEQYV.

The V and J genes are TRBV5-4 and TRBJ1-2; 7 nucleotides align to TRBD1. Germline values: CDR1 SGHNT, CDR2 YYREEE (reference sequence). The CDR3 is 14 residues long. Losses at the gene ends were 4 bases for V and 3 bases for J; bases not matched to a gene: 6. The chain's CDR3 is CASSGQVGDYGYTF. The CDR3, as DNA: TGTGCCAGCAGCGGACAGGTTGGAGACTATGGCTACACCTTC. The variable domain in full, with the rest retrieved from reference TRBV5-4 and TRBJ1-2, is ETGVTQSPTHLIKTRGQQVTLRCSSQSGHNTVSWYQQALGQGPQFIFQYYREEENGRGNFPPRFSGLQFPNYSSELNVNALELDDSALYLCASSGQVGDYGYTFGSGTRLTVV.

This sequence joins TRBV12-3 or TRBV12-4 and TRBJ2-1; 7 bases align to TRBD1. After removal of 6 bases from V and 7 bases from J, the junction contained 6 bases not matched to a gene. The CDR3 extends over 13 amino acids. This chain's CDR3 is CASSPGQYNEQFF. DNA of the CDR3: TGTGCCAGCAGCCCGGGACAGTATAATGAGCAGTTCTTC.

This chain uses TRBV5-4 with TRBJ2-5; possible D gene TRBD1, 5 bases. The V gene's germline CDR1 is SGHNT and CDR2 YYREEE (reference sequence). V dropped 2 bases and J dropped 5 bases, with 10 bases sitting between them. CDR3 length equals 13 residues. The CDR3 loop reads CASSFRGGETQYF. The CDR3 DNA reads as TGTGCCAGCAGCTTTAGGGGTGGCGAGACCCAGTACTTC. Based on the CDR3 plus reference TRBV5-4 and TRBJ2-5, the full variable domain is ETGVTQSPTHLIKTRGQQVTLRCSSQSGHNTVSWYQQALGQGPQFIFQYYREEENGRGNFPPRFSGLQFPNYSSELNVNALELDDSALYLCASSFRGGETQYFGPGTRLLVL.

The CDR3 DNA reads TGTGCCAGCAGCTTTTATGGCCCGGTGGAGGGCGGCTACACCTTC. Its protein is CASSFYGPVEGGYTF. The chain couples TRBV5-6 to TRBJ1-2; the D is unclear. Deletions cut 2 bases from V and 8 bases from J, with 19 bases between. The CDR3 runs to 15 residues. The germline gives CDR1 SGHDT, CDR2 YYEEEE.

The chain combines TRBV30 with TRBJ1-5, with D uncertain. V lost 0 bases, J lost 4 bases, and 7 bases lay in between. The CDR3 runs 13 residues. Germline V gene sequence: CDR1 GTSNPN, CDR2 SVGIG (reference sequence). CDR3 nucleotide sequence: TGTGCCTGGAGTGTGAAGAGTAATCAGCCCCAGCATTTT. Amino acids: CAWSVKSNQPQHF.

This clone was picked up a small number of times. The CDR3 sequence is CASSPNLDRAREQYV. CDR3 in DNA: TGTGCCAGCAGCCCAAACCTGGACAGGGCTCGCGAGCAGTACGTC. V and J are TRBV11-2 and TRBJ2-7, with 8 bases that match TRBD1. The CDR3 runs to 15 residues. Germline V lookup: CDR1 SGHAT, CDR2 FQNNGV. Losses at the gene ends were 5 bases for V and 6 bases for J; bases not matched to a gene: 12.

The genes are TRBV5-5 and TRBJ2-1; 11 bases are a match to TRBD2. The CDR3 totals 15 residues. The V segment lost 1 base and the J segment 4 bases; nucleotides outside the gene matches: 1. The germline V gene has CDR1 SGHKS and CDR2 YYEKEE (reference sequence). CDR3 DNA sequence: TGTGCCAGCAGCTTGTTAGCGGGGGGGTACAATGAGCAGTTCTTC. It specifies CASSLLAGGYNEQFF.

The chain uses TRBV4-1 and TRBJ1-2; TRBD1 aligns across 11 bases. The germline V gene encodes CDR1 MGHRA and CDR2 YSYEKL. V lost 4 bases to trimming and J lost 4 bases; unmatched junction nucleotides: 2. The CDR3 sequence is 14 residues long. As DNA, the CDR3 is TGCGCCAGCAGCCCGGACAGGGGGCTCTATGGCTACACCTTC. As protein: CASSPDRGLYGYTF.

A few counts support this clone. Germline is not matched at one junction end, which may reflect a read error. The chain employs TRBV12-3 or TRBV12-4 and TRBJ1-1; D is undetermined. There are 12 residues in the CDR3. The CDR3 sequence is CASSLGGRSRVF. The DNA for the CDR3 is TGTGCCAGCAGTTTAGGAGGGAGGAGTCGGGTCTTT.

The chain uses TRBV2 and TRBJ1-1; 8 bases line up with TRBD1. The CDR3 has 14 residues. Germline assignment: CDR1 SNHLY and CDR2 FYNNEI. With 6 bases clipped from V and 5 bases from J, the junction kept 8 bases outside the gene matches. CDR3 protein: CASRPGQGDTEAFF. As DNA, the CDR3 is TGTGCCAGCAGGCCCGGACAGGGAGATACTGAAGCTTTCTTT.

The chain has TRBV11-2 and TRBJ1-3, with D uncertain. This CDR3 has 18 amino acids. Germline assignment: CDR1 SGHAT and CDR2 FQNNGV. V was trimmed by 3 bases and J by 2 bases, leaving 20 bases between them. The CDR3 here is CASSLTTIRLPAGNTIYF. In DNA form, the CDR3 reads TGTGCCAGCAGCTTGACTACTATAAGGCTCCCGGCTGGAAACACCATATATTTT. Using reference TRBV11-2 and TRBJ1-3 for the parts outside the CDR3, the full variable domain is EAGVAQSPRYKIIEKRQSVAFWCNPISGHATLYWYQQILGQGPKLLIQFQNNGVVDDSQLPKDRFSAERLKGVDSTLKIQPAKLEDSAVYLCASSLTTIRLPAGNTIYFGEGSWLTVV.

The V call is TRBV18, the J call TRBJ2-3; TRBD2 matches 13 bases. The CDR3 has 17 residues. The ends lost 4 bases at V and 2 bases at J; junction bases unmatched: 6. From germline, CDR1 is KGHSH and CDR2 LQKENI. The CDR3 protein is CASSQLAGGPPTDTQYF. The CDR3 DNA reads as TGTGCCAGCTCACAACTAGCGGGGGGGCCGCCCACAGATACGCAGTATTTT.

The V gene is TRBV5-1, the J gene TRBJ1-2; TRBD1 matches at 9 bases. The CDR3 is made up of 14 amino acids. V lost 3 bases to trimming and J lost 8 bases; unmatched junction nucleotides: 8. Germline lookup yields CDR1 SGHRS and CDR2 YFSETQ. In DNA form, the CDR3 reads TGCGCCAGCAGCTGGGGACAGGGAACAAGAGGCTACACCTTC. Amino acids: CASSWGQGTRGYTF. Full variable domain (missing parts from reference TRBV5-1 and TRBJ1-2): KAGVTQTPRYLIKTRGQQVTLSCSPISGHRSVSWYQQTPGQGLQFLFEYFSETQRNKGNFPGRFSGRQFSNSRSEMNVSTLELGDSALYLCASSWGQGTRGYTFGSGTRLTVV.

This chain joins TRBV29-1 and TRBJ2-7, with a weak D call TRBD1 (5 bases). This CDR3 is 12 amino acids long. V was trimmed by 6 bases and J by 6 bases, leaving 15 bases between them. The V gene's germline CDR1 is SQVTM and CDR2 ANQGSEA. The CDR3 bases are TGCAGCGTGACGGTAGGGGCAGGCGAGCAGTACGTC. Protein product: CSVTVGAGEQYV.